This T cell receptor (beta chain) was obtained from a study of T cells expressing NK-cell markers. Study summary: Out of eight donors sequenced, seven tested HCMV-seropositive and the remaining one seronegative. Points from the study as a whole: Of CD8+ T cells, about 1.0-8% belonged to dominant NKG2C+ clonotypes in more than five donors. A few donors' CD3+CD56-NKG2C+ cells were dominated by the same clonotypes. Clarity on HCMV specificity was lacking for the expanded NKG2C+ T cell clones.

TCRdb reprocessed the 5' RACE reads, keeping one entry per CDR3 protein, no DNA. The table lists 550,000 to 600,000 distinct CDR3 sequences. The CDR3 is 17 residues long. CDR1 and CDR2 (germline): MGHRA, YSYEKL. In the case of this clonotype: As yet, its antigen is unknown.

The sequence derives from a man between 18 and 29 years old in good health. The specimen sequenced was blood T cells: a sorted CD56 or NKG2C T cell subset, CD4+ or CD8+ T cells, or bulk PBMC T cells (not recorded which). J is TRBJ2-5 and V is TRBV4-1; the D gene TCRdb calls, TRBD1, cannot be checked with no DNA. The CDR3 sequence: CASSQDIRGTKGETQYF.